These T cell receptor beta chains were read from a single sample in a study of blood T cells in healthy people across ages. TCRdb analysed the 5' RACE reads with MiXCR anew, one entry per CDR3 protein. Among about 730,000 distinct CDR3 sequences, 35% to 45% were seen once, and the ten largest hold less than 25%. The sequencing sample was made of blood. These receptors originate from a woman aged 55-69 years in good health. The CDR3 runs from the conserved cysteine through the conserved F or W. A D gene is named only where the DNA matches it firmly. A clone size is listed for some rows: how often the clone was seen (once, few, many), or a class if it is expanded.

D gene: TRBD1; J gene: TRBJ2-7; V gene: TRBV27; clone size: many; CDR3 DNA: TGTGCCAGCACCCCTTACCCCGGGACAGATATCTACGAGCAGTACTTC; CDR3 protein: CASTPYPGTDIYEQYF
D gene: NA; J gene: TRBJ2-3; V gene: TRBV20-1; clone size: few; CDR3 DNA: TGCAGAGCTAGGGCGGGGTCCGCCTCAAGCACAGATACGCAGTATTTT; CDR3 protein: CRARAGSASSTDTQYF
D gene: NA; J gene: TRBJ1-1; V gene: TRBV6-1; clone size: few; CDR3 DNA: TGTGCCAGCAGTGAGCAGGGTACTGAAGCTTTCTTT; CDR3 protein: CASSEQGTEAFF
D gene: NA; J gene: TRBJ2-1; V gene: TRBV12-3/TRBV12-4; clone size: many; CDR3 DNA: TGTGCCAGCACTTCACGGGGGTATGGAAATGAGCAGTTCTTC; CDR3 protein: CASTSRGYGNEQFF
D gene: NA; J gene: TRBJ1-2; V gene: TRBV28; clone size: few; CDR3 DNA: TGTGCCAGCAGTTCCCAGGAGCCTAGCGGCTACACCTTC; CDR3 protein: CASSSQEPSGYTF
D gene: NA; J gene: TRBJ1-1; V gene: TRBV7-2; clone size: NA; CDR3 DNA: TGTGCCAGCAGCCCCATGGAGGGATTGAACACTGAAGCTTTCTTT; CDR3 protein: CASSPMEGLNTEAFF
D gene: NA; J gene: TRBJ2-3; V gene: TRBV5-1; clone size: NA; CDR3 DNA: TGCGCCAGCAGCATTAGCGAGAGCACAGATACGCAGTATTTT; CDR3 protein: CASSISESTDTQYF
D gene: NA; J gene: TRBJ2-5; V gene: TRBV3-1; clone size: NA; CDR3 DNA: TGTGCCAGCAGCCCCAGGGACGAACAAGAGACCCAGTACTTC; CDR3 protein: CASSPRDEQETQYF
D gene: NA; J gene: TRBJ2-7; V gene: TRBV7-6; clone size: NA; CDR3 DNA: TGTGCCAGCAGCAGGAGGACAGTGGCCGACGAGCAGTACTTC; CDR3 protein: CASSRRTVADEQYF
D gene: TRBD2; J gene: TRBJ2-1; V gene: TRBV12-3/TRBV12-4; clone size: few; CDR3 DNA: TGTGCCAGCAGTTCGGGACTAGCGGGGGGGAGTGAGCAGTTCTTC; CDR3 protein: CASSSGLAGGSEQFF
D gene: NA; J gene: TRBJ1-5; V gene: TRBV2; clone size: NA; CDR3 DNA: TGTGCCAGCAGTGCCGCGGACTATAGCAATCAGCCCCAGCATTTT; CDR3 protein: CASSAADYSNQPQHF
D gene: NA; J gene: TRBJ2-7; V gene: TRBV6-5; clone size: NA; CDR3 DNA: TGTGCCAGCACTCTAGGGGGATCCCACGAGCAGTACTTC; CDR3 protein: CASTLGGSHEQYF
D gene: TRBD2; J gene: TRBJ2-3; V gene: TRBV7-3; clone size: NA; CDR3 DNA: TGTGCCAGCAGCTCCGGGACTAGCGGGGCCCGGCAGTATTTT; CDR3 protein: CASSSGTSGARQYF